These T cell receptor beta chains were read from a single sample in a study of response to subunit inactivated influenza vaccine. TCRdb ran MiXCR on the RT-PCR reads and lists one entry per CDR3 protein. The sample includes 450,000 to 550,000 distinct CDR3 sequences, roughly 25% seen only once; the top ten take less than 2.5%. Sequencing used CD4+ T cells sorted from PBMCs, obtained 5 to 6 days after vaccination. Receptors originate from a man in his forties or fifties who received an inactivated influenza vaccine. Both conserved end residues are part of each CDR3. D genes are given only for firm matches. Rows may omit the clone size; those that give it use once, few, many or a size class.

len: 13; v_gene: TRBV20-1; j_gene: TRBJ2-7; d_gene: NA; abundance: NA; CDR3nt: TGCAGTGCTAGCTGGGACGCGTCCTACGAGCAGTACTTC; CDR3aa: CSASWDASYEQYF
len: 15; v_gene: TRBV6-1; j_gene: TRBJ1-5; d_gene: NA; abundance: NA; CDR3nt: TGTGCCAGCAGCCTAACAGGGCACGGCAATCAGCCCCAGCATTTT; CDR3aa: CASSLTGHGNQPQHF
len: 14; v_gene: TRBV28; j_gene: TRBJ1-5; d_gene: NA; abundance: NA; CDR3nt: TGTGCCAGCGCCGGCGGGAAGCGCAATCAGCCCCAGCATTTT; CDR3aa: CASAGGKRNQPQHF
len: 15; v_gene: TRBV7-9; j_gene: TRBJ2-7; d_gene: TRBD1; abundance: few; CDR3nt: TGTGCCAGCAGCTTAGGTCGGCAGGGGGCTGGCGAGCAGTACTTC; CDR3aa: CASSLGRQGAGEQYF
len: 16; v_gene: TRBV7-2; j_gene: TRBJ2-1; d_gene: NA; abundance: NA; CDR3nt: TGTGCCAGCAGCCTTAGGGGGGCGATAGCTTACAATGAGCAGTTCTTC; CDR3aa: CASSLRGAIAYNEQFF
len: 11; v_gene: TRBV20-1; j_gene: TRBJ2-5; d_gene: NA; abundance: NA; CDR3nt: TGCAGTCCGCCGCAACAAGAGACCCAGTACTTC; CDR3aa: CSPPQQETQYF
len: 13; v_gene: TRBV7-2; j_gene: TRBJ2-2; d_gene: NA; abundance: many; CDR3nt: TGTGCCAGCAGCTTCCCGAACACCGGGGAGCTGTTTTTT; CDR3aa: CASSFPNTGELFF
len: 12; v_gene: TRBV21-1; j_gene: TRBJ2-2; d_gene: NA; abundance: NA; CDR3nt: NA; CDR3aa: CASSRTPGSCFF
len: 15; v_gene: TRBV12-3/TRBV12-4; j_gene: TRBJ2-7; d_gene: NA; abundance: NA; CDR3nt: TGTGCCAGCAGGGCGGGACGGAGGAGCTCCTACGAGCAGTACTTC; CDR3aa: CASRAGRRSSYEQYF
len: 16; v_gene: TRBV27; j_gene: TRBJ2-3; d_gene: NA; abundance: NA; CDR3nt: TGTGCCAGCTCCCGACTACCCATCTTAACCACAGATACGCAGTATTTT; CDR3aa: CASSRLPILTTDTQYF
len: 11; v_gene: TRBV12-3/TRBV12-4; j_gene: TRBJ2-1; d_gene: NA; abundance: few; CDR3nt: TGTGCCAGCGTCCGTCAGGCGACGCAGTTCTTC; CDR3aa: CASVRQATQFF
len: 13; v_gene: TRBV10-3; j_gene: TRBJ1-6; d_gene: NA; abundance: many; CDR3nt: TGTGCCATCAGTGAAATCTATAATTCACCCCTCCACTTT; CDR3aa: CAISEIYNSPLHF
len: 15; v_gene: TRBV18; j_gene: TRBJ2-1; d_gene: TRBD1; abundance: NA; CDR3nt: TGTGCCAGCTCACCAAGAGACAGGGAGAATAATGAGCAGTTCTTC; CDR3aa: CASSPRDRENNEQFF
len: 16; v_gene: TRBV5-1; j_gene: TRBJ2-5; d_gene: TRBD1; abundance: once; CDR3nt: TGCGCCAGCAGAATACCGGGACAGGCGGGTCAAGAGACCCAGTACTTC; CDR3aa: CASRIPGQAGQETQYF
len: 14; v_gene: TRBV20-1; j_gene: TRBJ2-5; d_gene: NA; abundance: few; CDR3nt: TGCAGTGCTCTCCGAGGGGGGGGTAAAGAGACCCAGTACTTC; CDR3aa: CSALRGGGKETQYF
len: 14; v_gene: TRBV6-1; j_gene: TRBJ2-2; d_gene: NA; abundance: NA; CDR3nt: TGTGCCAGTGACCGGGCCACGAGGGCCGGGGAGCTGTTTTTT; CDR3aa: CASDRATRAGELFF
len: 17; v_gene: TRBV9; j_gene: TRBJ2-4; d_gene: NA; abundance: NA; CDR3nt: TGTGCCAGCAGCGTAGAGGCGGGACACCTAGCCAAAAACATTCAGTACTTC; CDR3aa: CASSVEAGHLAKNIQYF
len: 15; v_gene: TRBV4-3; j_gene: TRBJ1-2; d_gene: NA; abundance: NA; CDR3nt: TGCGCCAGCAGCCAAGCTCTCAAGGGGGATTATGGCTACACCTTC; CDR3aa: CASSQALKGDYGYTF
len: 14; v_gene: TRBV24-1; j_gene: TRBJ2-7; d_gene: NA; abundance: few; CDR3nt: TGTGCCACCAGTGAGCCGGAATCCCCGTACGAGCAGTACTTC; CDR3aa: CATSEPESPYEQYF
len: 14; v_gene: TRBV4-2; j_gene: TRBJ2-7; d_gene: NA; abundance: NA; CDR3nt: TGTGCCAGCAGCCAGCCAGGACGGGGGGCCGAGCAGTACTTC; CDR3aa: CASSQPGRGAEQYF
len: 16; v_gene: TRBV20-1; j_gene: TRBJ2-3; d_gene: TRBD2; abundance: NA; CDR3nt: TGCAGTGCTAGAGATATGGGACTAGCGGGATTTGATACGCAGTATTTT; CDR3aa: CSARDMGLAGFDTQYF
len: 15; v_gene: TRBV7-8; j_gene: TRBJ2-2; d_gene: NA; abundance: few; CDR3nt: TGTGCCAGCAGCTTTAGGGAGTCGGACACCGGGGAGCTGTTTTTT; CDR3aa: CASSFRESDTGELFF
len: 13; v_gene: TRBV5-1; j_gene: TRBJ2-7; d_gene: NA; abundance: few; CDR3nt: TGCGCCAGCAGCAGGTACAGCTCCTACGAGCAGTACTTC; CDR3aa: CASSRYSSYEQYF
len: 15; v_gene: TRBV5-1; j_gene: TRBJ2-5; d_gene: TRBD1; abundance: NA; CDR3nt: TGCGCCAGCAGCGGCGGGACAGGGGGTAAAGAGACCCAGTACTTC; CDR3aa: CASSGGTGGKETQYF
len: 11; v_gene: TRBV6-2/TRBV6-3; j_gene: TRBJ2-7; d_gene: NA; abundance: few; CDR3nt: TGTGCCAGCAAGACAGGCCCCGAGCAGTACTTC; CDR3aa: CASKTGPEQYF
len: 18; v_gene: TRBV20-1; j_gene: TRBJ2-3; d_gene: TRBD2; abundance: few; CDR3nt: TGCAGTGCTAGAGATCCGACGGGGGCTAGCGGGATATCAGATACGCAGTATTTT; CDR3aa: CSARDPTGASGISDTQYF
len: 13; v_gene: TRBV15; j_gene: TRBJ1-1; d_gene: NA; abundance: few; CDR3nt: TGTGCCGCCAATAGGCAGACGAACACTGAAGCTTTCTTT; CDR3aa: CAANRQTNTEAFF
len: 11; v_gene: TRBV20-1; j_gene: TRBJ2-3; d_gene: NA; abundance: NA; CDR3nt: TGCAGTGCTTCTTGGGCAGATACGCAGTATTTT; CDR3aa: CSASWADTQYF